This TCR beta chain was sequenced in a study of blood T cell repertoires in COVID-19. Study information: From T cells, B-cell-depleted T cells, or PBMCs came the material, which was cDNA or gDNA.

CDR3 length: 15 amino acids. The junction had 6 bases not matched to a gene; V was cut back by 4 bases and J by 5 bases. Germline V lookup: CDR1 LGHDT, CDR2 YNNKEL (reference sequence). Method: immunoSEQ multiplex PCR; TCRdb's copy keeps in-frame clones and lacks some. The sample has 150,000 to 200,000 clones; about 88% are singletons. This TCR was sampled from a woman aged 40 to 50 with acute COVID-19. Sequencing input: PBMCs or T cells enriched from blood (not recorded which). This chain joins TRBV3-1 (or the pseudogene TRBV3-2) and TRBJ2-1, with 9 bases identical to TRBD2. The CDR3 bases are TGTGCCAGCAGCCCCCAGCGGGGGGCTAACAATGAGCAGTTCTTC. As protein: CASSPQRGANNEQFF.